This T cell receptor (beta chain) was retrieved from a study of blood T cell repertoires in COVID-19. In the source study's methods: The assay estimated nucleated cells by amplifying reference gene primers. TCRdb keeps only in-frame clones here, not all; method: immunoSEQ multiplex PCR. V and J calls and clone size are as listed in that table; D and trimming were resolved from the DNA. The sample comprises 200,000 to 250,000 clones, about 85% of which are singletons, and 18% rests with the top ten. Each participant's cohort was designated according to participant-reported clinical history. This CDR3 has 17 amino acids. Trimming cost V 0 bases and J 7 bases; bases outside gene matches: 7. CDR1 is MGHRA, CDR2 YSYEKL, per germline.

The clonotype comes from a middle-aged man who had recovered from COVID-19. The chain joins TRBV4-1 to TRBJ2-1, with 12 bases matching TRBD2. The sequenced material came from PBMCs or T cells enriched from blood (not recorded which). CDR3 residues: CASSQDQRTSGTNEQFF. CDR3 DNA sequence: TGCGCCAGCAGCCAAGATCAAAGGACTAGCGGGACGAATGAGCAGTTCTTC.